This is a list of T cell receptor beta chains from one sample in a study of T cell repertoires in cytomegalovirus infection. TCRdb recomputed calls from the reads with MiXCR, one row per CDR3 protein. The sample carries about 920,000 distinct CDR3 sequences, about a third recorded once. No antigens are known for them. This specimen consisted of cultured CD8+ T cells from PBMCs, obtained from culture after CMV antigen stimulation. The source of these receptors is a human donor in good health (CMV status not recorded). Some clones in this sample may be carry-over from other donors' samples. The CDR3 runs from the conserved cysteine through the conserved F or W. The order of the fields is CDR3 length, clone size, D gene, J gene, V gene, CDR3 DNA, CDR3 protein. D genes are given only for firm matches. Not all rows give a size; the values are once, few, many and, for expanded clones, a class.

15 - - TRBJ2-7 TRBV5-6 TGTGCCAGCAGCCCCATAGGGGGGGGTTCGTACAAGCAGTACTTC CASSPIGGGSYKQYF
15 many - TRBJ2-6 TRBV6-1 TGTGCCAGCAGGGGCCGAAGCTCTGGGGCCAACGTCCTGACTTTC CASRGRSSGANVLTF
15 - - TRBJ2-2 TRBV6-1 TGTGCCAGCAGTGAAGGCAGGGGATACACCGGGGAGCTGTTTTTT CASSEGRGYTGELFF
14 - TRBD1 TRBJ2-5 TRBV6-1 TGTGCCAGCATCGGGACAGGGTCTCAAGAGACCCAGTACTTC CASIGTGSQETQYF
13 - - TRBJ1-1 TRBV12-3/TRBV12-4 TGTACCAGCAGTGACAGGTTGAACACTGAAGCTTTCTTT CTSSDRLNTEAFF
14 many - TRBJ1-4 TRBV12-3/TRBV12-4 TGTGCCAGCAGTACCCCCGGGATGAATGAAAAACTGTTTTTT CASSTPGMNEKLFF
15 - TRBD2 TRBJ2-4 TRBV5-4 TGTGCCAGCAGCTTGGGCCGGGAGGCCAAGAACATTCAGTACTTC CASSLGREAKNIQYF
15 - - TRBJ2-1 TRBV6-5 TGTGCCAGCAGTTACTCACGATTCTCCTACAATGAGCAGTTCTTC CASSYSRFSYNEQFF
13 - - TRBJ1-2 TRBV6-4 TGTGCCAGCAGTGACTCGACCGGAGGGGGCTACACCTTC CASSDSTGGGYTF
14 few - TRBJ2-2 TRBV29-1 TGCAGCGTTGAAGCCCCCGTAGGGACCGGGGAGCTGTTTTTT CSVEAPVGTGELFF
15 many TRBD1 TRBJ1-2 TRBV6-1 TGTGCCAGCAGTATGGCGGGGACAGGATGGGATGGCTACACCTTC CASSMAGTGWDGYTF
18 - - TRBJ2-2 TRBV12-3/TRBV12-4 TGTGCCAGCAGTTCTACCCTGGGGCAGGGGACCATCACCGGGGAGCTGTTTTTT CASSSTLGQGTITGELFF
17 - TRBD1 TRBJ1-1 TRBV6-6 TGTGCCAGCAGTTCGGACAGGGGCGACGAGTACGACACTGAAGCTTTCTTT CASSSDRGDEYDTEAFF